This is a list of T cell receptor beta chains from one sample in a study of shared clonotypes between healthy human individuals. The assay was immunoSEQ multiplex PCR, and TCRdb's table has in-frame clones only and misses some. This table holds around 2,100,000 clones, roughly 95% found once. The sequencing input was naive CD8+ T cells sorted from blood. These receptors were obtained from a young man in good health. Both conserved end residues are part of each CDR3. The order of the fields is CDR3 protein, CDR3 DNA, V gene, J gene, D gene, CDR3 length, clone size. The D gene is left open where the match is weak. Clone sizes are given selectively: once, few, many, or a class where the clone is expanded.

CDR3aa: CASSDKWEGPYNEQFF; CDR3nt: TGTGCCAGCAGTGATAAGTGGGAGGGCCCGTACAATGAGCAGTTCTTC; v_gene: TRBV2; j_gene: TRBJ2-1; d_gene: TRBD2; len: 16; abundance: NA
CDR3aa: CASSSMTHTYEQYF; CDR3nt: TGTGCCAGCAGTTCGATGACACATACCTACGAGCAGTACTTC; v_gene: TRBV27; j_gene: TRBJ2-7; d_gene: NA; len: 14; abundance: NA
CDR3aa: CASSLPGVGELFF; CDR3nt: TGTGCCAGCAGCTTACCCGGGGTCGGGGAGCTGTTTTTT; v_gene: TRBV11-3; j_gene: TRBJ2-2; d_gene: NA; len: 13; abundance: NA
CDR3aa: CASSALFDEQYF; CDR3nt: TGTGCCAGCAGCGCCCTTTTCGACGAGCAGTACTTC; v_gene: TRBV7-9; j_gene: TRBJ2-7; d_gene: NA; len: 12; abundance: NA
CDR3aa: CASSIARNNEQFF; CDR3nt: TGTGCCAGTAGTATTGCCAGGAACAATGAGCAGTTCTTC; v_gene: TRBV19; j_gene: TRBJ2-1; d_gene: NA; len: 13; abundance: NA
CDR3aa: CASREDPNSSYEQYF; CDR3nt: TGTGCCAGCAGAGAGGACCCTAACTCTTCCTACGAGCAGTACTTC; v_gene: TRBV2; j_gene: TRBJ2-7; d_gene: NA; len: 15; abundance: once
CDR3aa: CASSPDSGAFF; CDR3nt: TGCGCCAGCAGCCCGGACAGCGGAGCTTTCTTT; v_gene: TRBV5-1; j_gene: TRBJ1-1; d_gene: NA; len: 11; abundance: NA
CDR3aa: CASSYSSTYEQYF; CDR3nt: TGTGCCAGCAGTTACTCGTCGACCTACGAGCAGTACTTC; v_gene: TRBV6-5; j_gene: TRBJ2-7; d_gene: NA; len: 13; abundance: NA
CDR3aa: CASSQAGEQYF; CDR3nt: TGCGCCAGCAGCCAAGCTGGGGAGCAGTACTTC; v_gene: TRBV4-1; j_gene: TRBJ2-7; d_gene: NA; len: 11; abundance: once
CDR3aa: CASSPTGWSVQETQYF; CDR3nt: TGTGCCAGCTCACCTACTGGGTGGTCAGTCCAAGAGACCCAGTACTTC; v_gene: TRBV18; j_gene: TRBJ2-5; d_gene: NA; len: 16; abundance: NA
CDR3aa: CAISESGGPSYNEQFF; CDR3nt: TGTGCCATCAGTGAGTCGGGGGGCCCTTCCTACAATGAGCAGTTCTTC; v_gene: TRBV10-3; j_gene: TRBJ2-1; d_gene: NA; len: 16; abundance: NA
CDR3aa: CASSLARRGVSTDTQYF; CDR3nt: TGTGCCAGCAGCTTGGCTCGGAGGGGCGTTAGCACAGATACGCAGTATTTT; v_gene: TRBV5-6; j_gene: TRBJ2-3; d_gene: NA; len: 17; abundance: NA
CDR3aa: CASSQVVSGLDSYEQYF; CDR3nt: TGCGCCAGCAGCCAAGTTGTTAGCGGGTTGGACTCCTACGAGCAGTACTTC; v_gene: TRBV4-1; j_gene: TRBJ2-7; d_gene: TRBD2; len: 17; abundance: NA
CDR3aa: CAISDLPGAGARQETQYF; CDR3nt: TGTGCCATCAGTGACCTCCCAGGGGCGGGGGCCCGACAAGAGACCCAGTACTTC; v_gene: TRBV10-3; j_gene: TRBJ2-5; d_gene: NA; len: 18; abundance: NA
CDR3aa: CASSDGVSHEQYF; CDR3nt: TGTGCCAGCAGCGATGGGGTGTCGCACGAGCAGTACTTC; v_gene: TRBV9; j_gene: TRBJ2-7; d_gene: NA; len: 13; abundance: NA
CDR3aa: CASSPAGASGSPPYEQYF; CDR3nt: TGTGCCAGCAGCCCCGCCGGGGCTAGCGGGAGTCCCCCCTACGAGCAGTACTTC; v_gene: TRBV7-9; j_gene: TRBJ2-7; d_gene: TRBD2; len: 18; abundance: NA
CDR3aa: CATSRVSGANVLTF; CDR3nt: TGTGCCACCAGCAGGGTCTCTGGGGCCAACGTCCTGACTTTC; v_gene: TRBV15; j_gene: TRBJ2-6; d_gene: NA; len: 14; abundance: NA
CDR3aa: CASSQGLGMGETQYF; CDR3nt: TGCGCCAGCAGCCAAGGGCTGGGGATGGGAGAGACCCAGTACTTC; v_gene: TRBV4-3; j_gene: TRBJ2-5; d_gene: NA; len: 15; abundance: NA
CDR3aa: CASSQVEGTQYF; CDR3nt: TGCGCCAGCAGCCAAGTCGAGGGTACGCAGTATTTT; v_gene: TRBV4-1; j_gene: TRBJ2-3; d_gene: NA; len: 12; abundance: NA
CDR3aa: CASIDGWNIQYF; CDR3nt: TGTGCCAGTATAGATGGATGGAACATTCAGTACTTC; v_gene: TRBV19; j_gene: TRBJ2-4; d_gene: NA; len: 12; abundance: once
CDR3aa: CASSLQRTSGPTDTQYF; CDR3nt: TGTGCCAGCAGCTTACAAAGGACTAGCGGGCCCACAGATACGCAGTATTTT; v_gene: TRBV7-9; j_gene: TRBJ2-3; d_gene: TRBD2; len: 17; abundance: NA
CDR3aa: CSVDSAGGGNEQFF; CDR3nt: TGCAGCGTTGACTCGGCCGGGGGCGGAAATGAGCAGTTCTTC; v_gene: TRBV29-1; j_gene: TRBJ2-1; d_gene: NA; len: 14; abundance: NA
CDR3aa: CASSQGEGSYTF; CDR3nt: TGCGCCAGCAGCCAAGGGGAGGGCAGCTACACCTTC; v_gene: TRBV4-3; j_gene: TRBJ1-2; d_gene: NA; len: 12; abundance: NA
CDR3aa: CASSQGQGGDDEQYF; CDR3nt: TGCGCCAGCAGCCAAGGACAGGGAGGTGACGACGAGCAGTACTTC; v_gene: TRBV4-1; j_gene: TRBJ2-7; d_gene: NA; len: 15; abundance: NA
CDR3aa: CASNERGPFSYEQYF; CDR3nt: TGTGCCAGCAACGAGCGGGGGCCTTTCTCCTACGAGCAGTACTTC; v_gene: TRBV2; j_gene: TRBJ2-7; d_gene: TRBD2; len: 15; abundance: NA
CDR3aa: CASSGGLAGASTDTQYF; CDR3nt: TGTGCCAGCAGTGGGGGACTAGCGGGAGCTAGCACAGATACGCAGTATTTT; v_gene: TRBV2; j_gene: TRBJ2-3; d_gene: TRBD2; len: 17; abundance: NA
CDR3aa: CASSLGGSTYEQYF; CDR3nt: TGTGCCAGCAGTTTAGGGGGGTCCACCTACGAGCAGTACTTC; v_gene: TRBV27; j_gene: TRBJ2-7; d_gene: NA; len: 14; abundance: once
CDR3aa: CAISVPGVLPYNEQFF; CDR3nt: TGTGCCATCAGTGTCCCAGGGGTGCTTCCCTACAATGAGCAGTTCTTC; v_gene: TRBV10-3; j_gene: TRBJ2-1; d_gene: NA; len: 16; abundance: NA